This paragraph reports one T cell receptor beta chain. The data originate from a study of siplizumab effects on memory and regulatory T cells. Sequenced by immunoSEQ multiplex PCR; TCRdb stores in-frame clones only, minus some. The top ten clones hold approximately 0.62% of a sample with roughly 100,000 clones, more than 85% of them seen once. Sequenced material: Tregs sorted from blood. This TCR was recovered from a human donor in good health.

The CDR3 sequence is CASSARDTQYF. Here the CDR3 DNA reads TGTGCCAGCTCAGCCCGGGATACGCAGTATTTT. This chain connects TRBV18 to TRBJ2-3; D is unclear. This CDR3 contains 11 residues. V gave up 5 bases and J gave up 6 bases, with 6 bases separating them. The germline V gene has CDR1 KGHSH and CDR2 LQKENI. Variable domain in full (rest from reference TRBV18 and TRBJ2-3): NAGVMQNPRHLVRRRGQEARLRCSPMKGHSHVYWYRQLPEEGLKFMVYLQKENIIDESGMPKERFSAEFPKEGPSILRIQQVVRGDSAAYFCASSARDTQYFGPGTRLTVL.